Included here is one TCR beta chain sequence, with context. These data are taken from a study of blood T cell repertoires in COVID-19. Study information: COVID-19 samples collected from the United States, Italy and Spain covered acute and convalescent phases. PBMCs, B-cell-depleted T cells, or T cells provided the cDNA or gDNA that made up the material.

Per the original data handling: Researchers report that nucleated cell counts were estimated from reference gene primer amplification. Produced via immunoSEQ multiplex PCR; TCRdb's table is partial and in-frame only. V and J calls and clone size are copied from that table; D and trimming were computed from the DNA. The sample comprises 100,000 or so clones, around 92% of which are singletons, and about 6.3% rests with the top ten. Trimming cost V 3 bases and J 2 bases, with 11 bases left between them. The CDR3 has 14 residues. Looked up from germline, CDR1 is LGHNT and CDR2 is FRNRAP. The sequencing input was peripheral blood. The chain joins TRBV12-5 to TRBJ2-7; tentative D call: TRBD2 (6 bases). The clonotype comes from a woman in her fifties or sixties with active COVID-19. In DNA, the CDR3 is TGTGCTAGTGGTTTCTGGGGGGACGCCTACGAGCAGTACTTC. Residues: CASGFWGDAYEQYF.